This TCR beta chain was identified during a study of shared clonotypes between healthy human individuals. With V trimmed by 6 bases and J by 4 bases, 10 bases remained unmatched. Germline V gives CDR1 LGHNT, CDR2 FRNRAP. CDR3 length: 15 amino acids. In the authors' methods: Junction-only sequences without quality scores came from ImmunoSEQ, so filtering differed. The protocol was immunoSEQ multiplex PCR, while the TCRdb copy is restricted to in-frame clones and leaves out a portion. V and J calls and clone size follow that table, whereas D and trimming were derived from the DNA. Counted here are about 2.4 million clones, approximately 94% occurring once; the ten biggest clones make up about 0.13%. The donors, all of them Caucasian adults, lived in Nashville, Tennessee.

V and J are TRBV12-5 and TRBJ2-5, with 8 bases fitting TRBD1. Sequenced material: naive CD4+ T cells sorted from blood. Sample subset: CD45RA+ positively selected. The sequence was collected from a man aged 18 to 29 in good health. CDR3 sequence reads: CASGSPGGVGETQYF. CDR3 sequence (DNA): TGTGCTAGTGGCAGCCCAGGGGGCGTTGGAGAGACCCAGTACTTC. Combining the CDR3 with reference TRBV12-5 and TRBJ2-5 gives the whole variable domain DARVTQTPRHKVTEMGQEVTMRCQPILGHNTVFWYRQTMMQGLELLAYFRNRAPLDDSGMPKDRFSAEMPDATLATLKIQPSEPRDSAVYFCASGSPGGVGETQYFGPGTRLLVL.